This T cell receptor (beta chain) derives from a study of blood T cell repertoires in COVID-19. This CDR3 region has 14 residues. The germline gives CDR1 MNHEY, CDR2 SVGAGI. Trimming left V 2 bases short and J 1 base short, with 6 bases between. Some clones are missing from TCRdb's copy, which holds only in-frame ones; the method was immunoSEQ multiplex PCR. Altogether a few hundred thousand clones are present, about 83% being singletons, with the ten largest covering approximately 13%. Sequencing input: peripheral blood. The clonotype comes from a man at least 80 years old with acute or convalescent COVID-19. The J gene is TRBJ1-5, the V gene TRBV6-5; the D gene is possibly TRBD1 (5 bases). CDR3 region: CASSYGGSNQPQHF. Here the CDR3 DNA reads TGTGCCAGCAGTTACGGGGGGAGCAATCAGCCCCAGCATTTT.